A single sample gave rise to the 17 T cell receptor beta chains below, sequenced in a study of blood T cells in healthy people across ages. Together with a sample-barcoded 5' primer, a J-beta primer mix was included in a second PCR lasting about 6 to 11 cycles. In TCRdb, the 5' RACE reads were re-called with MiXCR into one record per CDR3 protein. The sample holds roughly 700,000 distinct CDR3 sequences, over 45% seen once. The sample was blood. The receptors originated from a woman aged 55-70 years in good health.

The sample holds a few counts of this clonotype. The chain links TRBV5-1 to TRBJ1-1; D is ambiguous. This CDR3 is built from 15 residues. Germline lookup yields CDR1 SGHRS and CDR2 YFSETQ. The V and J ends lost 0 bases and 3 bases respectively, with 12 bases between them. This CDR3 is CASSLELGSDTEAFF. CDR3 coding DNA: TGCGCCAGCAGCTTGGAACTGGGGTCGGACACTGAAGCTTTCTTT. The variable domain in full, with the rest retrieved from reference TRBV5-1 and TRBJ1-1, is KAGVTQTPRYLIKTRGQQVTLSCSPISGHRSVSWYQQTPGQGLQFLFEYFSETQRNKGNFPGRFSGRQFSNSRSEMNVSTLELGDSALYLCASSLELGSDTEAFFGQGTRLTVV.

V usage is TRBV29-1 and J usage is TRBJ1-2; D remains ambiguous. This CDR3 is 13 amino acids long. The germline CDR1 and CDR2 sequences are SQVTM and ANQGSEA. V lost 4 bases to trimming and J lost 2 bases, with 11 bases between them. The CDR3 nucleotides read TGCAGCGTTGGTTCGACGGAAAACTATGGCTACACCTTC. Residues: CSVGSTENYGYTF.

The chain recombines TRBV7-2 with TRBJ2-7, with a possible D match to TRBD2 (7 bases). V lost 1 base to trimming and J lost 5 bases, with 15 bases between them. Germline assignment: CDR1 SGHTA and CDR2 FQGNSA. CDR3 size: 15 residues. The CDR3 DNA reads as TGTGCCAGCAGCTTAGAGGGGGGAGGGCCCCACGAGCAGTACTTC. Its protein product is CASSLEGGGPHEQYF.

This chain connects TRBV4-2 to TRBJ2-2; 10 bases are shared with TRBD2. Germline-derived CDR1 and CDR2 are LGHNA and YNFKEQ. J lost 2 bases, V lost 3 bases, and 6 bases had no gene match. The CDR3 is made up of 17 amino acids. As DNA, the CDR3 is TGTGCCAGCAGCCATAAAACTAGCGGGGAAAACACCGGGGAGCTGTTTTTT. Its protein product is CASSHKTSGENTGELFF.

This clonotype was counted at least ten times. V and J are TRBV5-8 and TRBJ2-1, with D uncertain. From germline, CDR1 is SGHTS and CDR2 YDEGEE. The CDR3 runs 16 residues. The V and J ends lost 0 bases and 2 bases respectively, with 12 bases between them. The CDR3 reads CASSLEDGSPYNEQFF. The CDR3 DNA reads TGTGCCAGCAGCTTGGAAGACGGCAGTCCCTACAATGAGCAGTTCTTC. The whole variable domain, filled in from reference TRBV5-8 and TRBJ2-1, reads EAGVTQSPTHLIKTRGQQATLRCSPISGHTSVYWYQQALGLGLQFLLWYDEGEERNRGNFPPRFSGRQFPNYSSELNVNALELEDSALYLCASSLEDGSPYNEQFFGPGTRLTVL.

This clonotype was seen only a few times. The chain recombines TRBV7-9 with TRBJ2-7; no reliable D call. Between the trimmed V and J ends, which lost 1 base and 6 bases, there was a span of 13 bases. Germline V lookup: CDR1 SEHNR, CDR2 FQNEAQ (reference sequence). This CDR3 is 14 amino acids long. In DNA form, the CDR3 reads TGTGCCAGCAGCTTAGTCAGTGCTCTTACCGAGCAGTACTTC. Its translation: CASSLVSALTEQYF.

The gene calls are TRBV7-9 and TRBJ1-1, with 7 bases matching TRBD1. Germline loops: CDR1 SEHNR, CDR2 FQNEAQ (reference sequence). V was clipped by 3 bases and J by 5 bases; unmatched bases: 6. The CDR3 is 14 amino acids. The CDR3 DNA reads as TGTGCCAGCAGCTTTGGACAGGCAGTGACTGAAGCTTTCTTT. Residues: CASSFGQAVTEAFF. The entire variable domain, with the rest obtained from reference TRBV7-9 and TRBJ1-1, is as follows: DTGVSQNPRHKITKRGQNVTFRCDPISEHNRLYWYRQTLGQGPEFLTYFQNEAQLEKSRLLSDRFSAERPKGSFSTLEIQRTEQGDSAMYLCASSFGQAVTEAFFGQGTRLTVV.

The CDR3 coding sequence is TGCGCCAGCAGTCAGGGGGACTCCGAAGCTTTCTTT. It is translated as CASSQGDSEAFF. The chain uses TRBV5-1 and TRBJ1-1; TRBD1 agrees at 7 bases. V was pared by 5 bases and J by 8 bases, with 6 bases of the junction left unmatched. CDR3 length: 12 amino acids. Germline-derived CDR1 and CDR2 are SGHRS and YFSETQ.

This clonotype was seen a handful of times. The rearrangement links TRBV20-1 to TRBJ2-7; possible D gene TRBD2, 5 bases. The germline CDR1 and CDR2 sequences are DFQATT and SNEGSKA (reference sequence). Deletions cut 5 bases from V and 2 bases from J, with 13 bases between. This CDR3 contains 13 residues. The chain's CDR3 is CSARPGLAYEQYF. CDR3 nucleotide sequence: TGCAGTGCTCGCCCGGGATTGGCCTACGAGCAGTACTTC.

The chain is built from TRBV20-1 and TRBJ1-2; D possibly corresponds to TRBD1 (5 bases). This CDR3 has 13 residues. Looked up from germline, CDR1 is DFQATT and CDR2 is SNEGSKA (reference sequence). V was pared by 8 bases and J by 2 bases, with 15 bases between. CDR3 residues: CSPLGAENYGYTF. In DNA, the CDR3 is TGCAGTCCGCTAGGGGCAGAAAACTATGGCTACACCTTC.

V usage is TRBV28 and J usage is TRBJ2-7; 8 bases match TRBD1. Trimming cost V 0 bases and J 0 bases; bases outside gene matches: 7. This CDR3 spans 17 amino acids. In germline, CDR1 is MDHEN, CDR2 SYDVKM. As DNA, the CDR3 is TGTGCCAGCAGTTTATGGGGGCAGGGGGCCTCCTCCTACGAGCAGTACTTC. Protein product: CASSLWGQGASSYEQYF.

This clonotype has more than one count but fewer than ten. The rearrangement links TRBV20-1 to TRBJ2-7; the match to TRBD2 covers 9 bases. The V segment lost 6 bases and the J segment 2 bases; nucleotides outside the gene matches: 8. The CDR3 extends over 14 amino acids. Germline CDR1 is DFQATT and CDR2 is SNEGSKA (reference sequence). CDR3 amino acids: CSAGNSGSPYEQYF. CDR3 coding DNA: TGCAGTGCCGGAAATAGCGGGAGCCCCTACGAGCAGTACTTC.

This chain uses TRBV7-2 with TRBJ2-5; 11 positions agree with TRBD2. Unmatched junction bases numbered 2, after V lost 4 bases and J lost 4 bases. Germline V CDR1 and CDR2: SGHTA, FQGNSA. The length of the CDR3 is 14 residues. The CDR3 DNA is TGTGCCAGCAGCTACGGGACTAGCGGAGAGACCCAGTACTTC. It yields the protein CASSYGTSGETQYF. Complete variable domain (other parts from reference TRBV7-2 and TRBJ2-5): GAGVSQSPSNKVTEKGKDVELRCDPISGHTALYWYRQSLGQGLEFLIYFQGNSAPDKSGLPSDRFSAERTGGSVSTLTIQRTQQEDSAVYLCASSYGTSGETQYFGPGTRLLVL.

This rearrangement joins TRBV12-3 or TRBV12-4 to TRBJ1-1; TRBD1 matches 12 bases. The CDR3 is 16 residues long. Trimming took 5 bases from V and 4 from J; bases not matched to a gene: 8. Here the CDR3 reads CASSIYGTGGFTEAFF. The CDR3 nucleotides are TGTGCCAGCAGTATATACGGGACAGGGGGCTTCACTGAAGCTTTCTTT.

This clonotype is deemed medium-sized. The V gene is TRBV5-1, the J gene TRBJ2-4, with D possibly being TRBD1 (6 bases). The CDR3 runs 17 residues. CDR1 SGHRS and CDR2 YFSETQ come from the germline V gene. The ends were cut back, 4 bases at V and 3 bases at J, with 20 bases in the middle. CDR3 DNA: TGCGCCAGCAGCCCTCGCTCGGCAGGGGTGGTCAAAAACATTCAGTACTTC. It specifies CASSPRSAGVVKNIQYF.

The genes are TRBV29-1 and TRBJ2-7, with D perhaps matching TRBD2 (6 bases). CDR1 and CDR2 from the germline V gene are SQVTM and ANQGSEA. The CDR3 spans 12 residues. V lost 4 bases and J lost 4, with 11 bases in between. CDR3 in amino acids: CSVGCSGYEQYF. As DNA, the CDR3 is TGCAGCGTTGGGTGTAGCGGTTACGAGCAGTACTTC.

J is TRBJ2-3 and V is TRBV2, with D unclear. Looked up from germline, CDR1 is SNHLY and CDR2 is FYNNEI. Trimming removed 1 base from V and 6 bases from J, with 11 bases in between. The CDR3 is 14 residues long. The CDR3 sequence is CASSEVIRADTQYF. The CDR3 DNA sequence: TGTGCCAGCAGTGAAGTAATAAGGGCTGATACGCAGTATTTT.